This T cell receptor beta chain is from a study of cytomegalovirus exposure and HLA in healthy donors. The primer mix had 60 Vbeta and 13 Jbeta primers. This table comes from immunoSEQ multiplex PCR, and its TCRdb copy is limited to in-frame clones, with some not included. The table has about 90,000 clones, around three quarters seen once. Sequenced input: PBMCs. The source of this sequence is a woman aged 40 to 49 in good health and CMV-seropositive.

The CDR3 loop reads CASSLTGSGSGNEQFF. CDR3 coding DNA: TGTGCCAGCAGCTTAACAGGTAGCGGGAGTGGCAATGAGCAGTTCTTC. J is TRBJ2-1 and V is TRBV7-2; TRBD2 matches 9 bases. The CDR3 is 16 residues long. V lost 2 bases, J lost 6 bases, and 8 bases stayed unmatched. Germline CDR1 reads SGHTA; CDR2 reads FQGNSA.